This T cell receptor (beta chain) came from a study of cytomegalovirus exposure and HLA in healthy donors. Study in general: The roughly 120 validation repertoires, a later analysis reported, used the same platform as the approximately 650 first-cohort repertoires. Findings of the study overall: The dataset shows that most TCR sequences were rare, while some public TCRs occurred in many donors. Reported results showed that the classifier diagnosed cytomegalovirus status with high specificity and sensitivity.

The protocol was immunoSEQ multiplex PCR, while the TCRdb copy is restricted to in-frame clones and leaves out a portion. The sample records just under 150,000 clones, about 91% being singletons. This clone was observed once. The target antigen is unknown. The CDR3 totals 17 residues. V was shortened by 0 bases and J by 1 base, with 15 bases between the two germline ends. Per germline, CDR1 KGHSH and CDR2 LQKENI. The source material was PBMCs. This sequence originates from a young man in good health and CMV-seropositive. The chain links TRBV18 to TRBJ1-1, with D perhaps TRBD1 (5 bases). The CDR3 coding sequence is TGTGCCAGCTCACCACCGTTAGGGGCCTTTGGGAACACTGAAGCTTTCTTT. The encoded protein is CASSPPLGAFGNTEAFF.